A single sample is the source of the 4 T cell receptor beta chains below, sequenced in a study of T cell responses to AZD1222 COVID-19 vaccine. Profiled with immunoSEQ multiplex PCR; TCRdb holds only in-frame clones, not every one. Counted here are 100,000 or so clones, over 75% occurring once; the ten biggest clones make up about 9.4%. The input for sequencing was peripheral blood, taken 28 days after the second AZD1222 dose. All receptors derive from an adult who received the AZD1222 COVID-19 vaccine.

This clone has just one count. The gene calls are TRBV2 and TRBJ2-1; a weak D match, TRBD2 (5 bases). Germline CDR1 reads SNHLY; CDR2 reads FYNNEI. The CDR3 spans 16 residues. V lost 4 bases to trimming and J lost 0 bases, with 13 bases between them. The CDR3 sequence is CASSGSSGSSYNEQFF. CDR3 DNA: TGTGCCAGCAGTGGATCCAGCGGTAGCTCCTACAATGAGCAGTTCTTC.

This chain connects TRBV27 to TRBJ2-7; possibly TRBD1 for D (6 bases). CDR1 MNHEY and CDR2 SMNVEV come from the germline V gene (reference sequence). The length of the CDR3 is 13 residues. V dropped 6 bases and J dropped 1 base, with 10 bases sitting between them. The CDR3: CASSRQGSYEQYF. The CDR3 DNA follows: TGTGCCAGCAGCCGGCAGGGGTCCTACGAGCAGTACTTC.

The V call is TRBV6-1, the J call TRBJ1-5, with 10 nucleotides matching TRBD1. CDR3 size: 16 residues. From germline, CDR1 is MNHNS and CDR2 SASEGT. With 2 bases clipped from V and 7 bases from J, the junction kept 8 bases outside the gene matches. CDR3 in DNA: TGTGCCAGCAGTGAAACCGGGACAGGGGCTGGCCAGCCCCAGCATTTT. Encoded protein: CASSETGTGAGQPQHF.

The rearrangement uses TRBV27 and TRBJ1-5; maybe TRBD1 (6 bases). V lost 5 bases to trimming and J lost 8 bases, with 19 bases between them. Looked up from germline, CDR1 is MNHEY and CDR2 is SMNVEV (reference sequence). This CDR3 contains 15 residues. CDR3 sequence (DNA): TGTGCCAGCAGTATGACAGGCCCTAGCGGGAAGCCCCAGCATTTT. Translating gives CASSMTGPSGKPQHF.